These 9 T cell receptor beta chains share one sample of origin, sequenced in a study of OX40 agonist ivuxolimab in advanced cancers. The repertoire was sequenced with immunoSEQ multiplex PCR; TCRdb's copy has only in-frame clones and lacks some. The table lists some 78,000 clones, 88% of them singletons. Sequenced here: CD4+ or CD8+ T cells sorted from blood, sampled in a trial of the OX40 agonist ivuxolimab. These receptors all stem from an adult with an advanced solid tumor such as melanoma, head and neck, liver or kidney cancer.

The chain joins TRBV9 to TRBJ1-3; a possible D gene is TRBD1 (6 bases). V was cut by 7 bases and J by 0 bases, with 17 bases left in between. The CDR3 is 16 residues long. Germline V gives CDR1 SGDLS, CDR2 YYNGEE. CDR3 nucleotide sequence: TGTGCCAGCGGGGGGGCCGCCACAGGCTCTGGAAACACCATATATTTT. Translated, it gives CASGGAATGSGNTIYF.

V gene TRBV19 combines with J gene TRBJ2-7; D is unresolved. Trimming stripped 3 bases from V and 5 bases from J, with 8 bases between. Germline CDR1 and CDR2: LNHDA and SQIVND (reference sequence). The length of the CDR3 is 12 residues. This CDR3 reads CASSIWGDEQYF. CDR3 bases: TGTGCCAGTAGTATCTGGGGTGACGAGCAGTACTTC.

The CDR3 here is CASSLAEGRTEAFF. The CDR3 region has the DNA TGCGCCAGCAGCTTGGCCGAGGGCCGAACTGAAGCTTTCTTT. The rearrangement uses TRBV5-1 and TRBJ1-1; no clear D. Trimming pared 0 bases from V and 5 bases from J, leaving 11 bases between. This CDR3 is built from 14 residues. Germline-derived CDR1 and CDR2 are SGHRS and YFSETQ.

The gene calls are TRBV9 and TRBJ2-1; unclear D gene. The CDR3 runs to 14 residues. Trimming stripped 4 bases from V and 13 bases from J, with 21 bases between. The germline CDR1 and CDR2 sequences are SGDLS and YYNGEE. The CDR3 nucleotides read TGTGCCAGCAGCCCCCGTCCCCCCCAACCGGGCCAGTTCTTC. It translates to CASSPRPPQPGQFF.

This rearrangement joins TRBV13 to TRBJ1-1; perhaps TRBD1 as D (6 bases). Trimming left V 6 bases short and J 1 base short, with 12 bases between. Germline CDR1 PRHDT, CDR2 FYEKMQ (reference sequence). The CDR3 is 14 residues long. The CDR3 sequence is CASRGDTENTEAFF. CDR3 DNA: TGTGCCAGCAGGGGGGACACCGAGAACACTGAAGCTTTCTTT.

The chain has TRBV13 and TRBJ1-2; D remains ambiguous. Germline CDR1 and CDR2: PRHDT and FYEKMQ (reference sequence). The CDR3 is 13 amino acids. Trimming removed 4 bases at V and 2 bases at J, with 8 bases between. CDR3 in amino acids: CASSSPANYGYTF. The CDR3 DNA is TGTGCCAGCAGCTCACCCGCCAACTATGGCTACACCTTC.

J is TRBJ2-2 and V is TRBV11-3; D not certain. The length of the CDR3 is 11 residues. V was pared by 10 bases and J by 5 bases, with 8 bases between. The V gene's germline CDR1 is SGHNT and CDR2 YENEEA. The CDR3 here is CATIGTGELFF. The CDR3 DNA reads TGTGCCACGATAGGGACCGGGGAGCTGTTTTTT.

CDR3 in amino acids: CASSIKRGPNYGYTF. Here the CDR3 DNA reads TGTGCCAGTAGTATAAAGAGGGGGCCTAACTATGGCTACACCTTC. This rearrangement joins TRBV19 to TRBJ1-2; 7 nucleotides match TRBD1. The CDR3 runs 15 residues. Losses at the gene ends were 2 bases for V and 0 bases for J; bases not matched to a gene: 3. Germline V gives CDR1 LNHDA, CDR2 SQIVND (reference sequence).

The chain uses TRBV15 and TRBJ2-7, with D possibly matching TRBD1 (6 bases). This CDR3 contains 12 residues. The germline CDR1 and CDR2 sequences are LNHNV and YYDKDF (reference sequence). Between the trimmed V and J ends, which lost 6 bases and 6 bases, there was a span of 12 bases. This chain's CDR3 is CATRTQGTEQYF. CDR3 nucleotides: TGTGCCACCAGGACACAGGGAACCGAGCAGTACTTC.